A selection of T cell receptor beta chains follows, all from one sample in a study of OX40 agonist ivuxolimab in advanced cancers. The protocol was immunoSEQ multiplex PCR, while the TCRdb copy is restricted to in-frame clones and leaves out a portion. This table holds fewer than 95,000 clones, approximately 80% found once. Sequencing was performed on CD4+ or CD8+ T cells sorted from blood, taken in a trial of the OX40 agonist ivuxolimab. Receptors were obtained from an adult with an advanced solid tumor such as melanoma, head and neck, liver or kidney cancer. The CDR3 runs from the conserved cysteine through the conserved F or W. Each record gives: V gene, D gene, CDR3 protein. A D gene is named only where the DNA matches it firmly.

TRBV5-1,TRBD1,CASSLRDRGNGYTF
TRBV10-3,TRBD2,CAIRSTSGGAETQYF
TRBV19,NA,CASSIQTEAFF
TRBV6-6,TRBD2,CASTTGGSSYNEQFF
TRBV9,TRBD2,CASSVGGLAGNEQYF
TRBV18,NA,CASSPPGSYEQYF
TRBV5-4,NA,CASSHHADNQPQHF
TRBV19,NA,CASSMGTTDTQYF
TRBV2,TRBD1,CASGRQGDSKTQYF
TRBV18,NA,CASSRVGTFNQPQHF
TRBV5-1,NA,CASTAGVGGEETQYF
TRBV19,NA,CASSNQLQGTAFF
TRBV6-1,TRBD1,CASSRQGPPYEQYF
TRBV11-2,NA,CASRGQGKETQYF
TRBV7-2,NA,CASSPVGAREQYF
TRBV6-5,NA,CASGGVLGYNSPLHF
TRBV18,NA,CASSTGIRGSSGYTF
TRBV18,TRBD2,CASSPPTRGDSDTQYF
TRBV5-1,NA,CASSLVNTEAFF
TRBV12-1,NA,CASSARRSGANVLTF
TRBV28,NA,CASSLFGQGLTGELFF
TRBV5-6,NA,CASSLWRAAVVNQPQHF
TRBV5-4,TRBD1,CASSSQGGGGYTF
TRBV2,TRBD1,CASSGTGRNTEAFF
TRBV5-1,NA,CASSLAEGLEAFF
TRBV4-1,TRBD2,CASSPGLAVNTGELFF
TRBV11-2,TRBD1,CASSLDPTGTEAFF
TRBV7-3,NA,CASSLGRTTEAFF
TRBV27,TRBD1,CASSSRQGYGYTF
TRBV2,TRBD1,CASMKDRGRNSPLHF
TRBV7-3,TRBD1,CASSFGQGDGYTF
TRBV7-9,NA,CASSFGQSNEKLFF
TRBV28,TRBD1,CASSLPGQGLRGYTF
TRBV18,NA,CASSPPDQPQHF
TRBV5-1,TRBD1,CASGGQGADEQYF
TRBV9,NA,CASSLVGSRSTEAFF
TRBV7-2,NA,CASSLGSGTNQPQHF
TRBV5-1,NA,CASSASTVTYEQYF
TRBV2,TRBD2,CASDEGLAGAGTQYF
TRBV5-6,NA,CASSNYEQYF
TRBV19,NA,CASSPEGRTGLDTF
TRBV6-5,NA,CASSLGNYGYTF
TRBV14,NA,CASSQDPGAYNSPLHF
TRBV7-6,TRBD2,CASSVNGLAGFNEQFF
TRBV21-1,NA,CASSKGGAKTQYF
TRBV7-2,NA,CASTSGGRNSNQPQHF
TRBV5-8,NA,CASPAGIYRARRATDTQYF
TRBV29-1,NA,CSVAGAYEQYF
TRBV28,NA,CASSLNQPQHF
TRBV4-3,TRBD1,CASSQDPGGLYEQYF
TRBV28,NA,CASSFQSSGANVLTF
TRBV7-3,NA,CASSLGAGLEQYF